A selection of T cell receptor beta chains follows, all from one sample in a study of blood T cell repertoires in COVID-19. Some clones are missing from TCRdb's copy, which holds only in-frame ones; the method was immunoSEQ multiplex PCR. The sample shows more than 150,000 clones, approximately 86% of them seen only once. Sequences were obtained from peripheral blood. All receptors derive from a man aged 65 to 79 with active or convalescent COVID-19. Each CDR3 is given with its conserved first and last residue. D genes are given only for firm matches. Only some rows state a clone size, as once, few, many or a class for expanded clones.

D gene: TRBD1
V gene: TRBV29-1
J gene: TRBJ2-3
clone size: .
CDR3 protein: CSAGTGAFGTDTQYF
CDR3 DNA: TGCAGCGCCGGGACAGGGGCGTTCGGCACAGATACGCAGTATTTT

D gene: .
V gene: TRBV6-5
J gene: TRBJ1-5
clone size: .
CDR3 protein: CASKQGEGQPQHF
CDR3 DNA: TGTGCCAGCAAACAGGGTGAGGGTCAGCCCCAGCATTTT

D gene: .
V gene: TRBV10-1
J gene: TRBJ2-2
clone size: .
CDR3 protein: CASSDRGWTGELFF
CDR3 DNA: TGCGCCAGCAGTGACCGGGGATGGACCGGGGAGCTGTTTTTT

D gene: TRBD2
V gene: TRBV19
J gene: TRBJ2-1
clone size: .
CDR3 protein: CASRDSGGRNEQFF
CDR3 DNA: TGTGCCAGTAGAGATAGCGGGGGGCGAAATGAGCAGTTCTTC

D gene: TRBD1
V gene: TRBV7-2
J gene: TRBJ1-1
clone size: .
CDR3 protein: CASSRRNPNLGQGYTEAFF
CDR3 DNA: TGTGCCAGCAGCCGTCGAAACCCAAACCTCGGACAGGGTTACACTGAAGCTTTCTTT

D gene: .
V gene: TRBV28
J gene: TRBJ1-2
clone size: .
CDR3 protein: CASSPLAWGYTF
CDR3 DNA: TGTGCCAGCAGTCCTCTCGCGTGGGGCTACACCTTC

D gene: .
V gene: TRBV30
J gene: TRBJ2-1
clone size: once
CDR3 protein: CAWTGSSYNEQFF
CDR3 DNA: TGTGCCTGGACCGGGAGCTCCTACAATGAGCAGTTCTTC

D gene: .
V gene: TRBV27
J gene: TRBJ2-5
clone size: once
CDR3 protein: CASSLGQTGRIEETQYF
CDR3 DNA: TGTGCCAGCAGTTTGGGGCAAACAGGTCGGATTGAGGAGACCCAGTACTTC

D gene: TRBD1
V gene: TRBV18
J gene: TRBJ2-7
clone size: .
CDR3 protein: CASSPLRTGPSYEQYF
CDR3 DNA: TGTGCCAGCTCACCGCTCAGGACAGGGCCCTCCTACGAGCAGTACTTC

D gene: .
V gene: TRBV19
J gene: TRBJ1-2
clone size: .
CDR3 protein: CASSSGPEMRYTF
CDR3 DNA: TGTGCCAGTAGCTCCGGCCCGGAGATGAGGTACACCTTC

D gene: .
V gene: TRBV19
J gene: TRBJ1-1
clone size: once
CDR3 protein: CASRSISTEAFF
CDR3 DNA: TGTGCCAGTAGGAGCATATCCACTGAAGCTTTCTTT

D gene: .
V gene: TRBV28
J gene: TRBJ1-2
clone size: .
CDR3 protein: CASSITLPGSYTF
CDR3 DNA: TGTGCCAGCAGTATAACCCTACCCGGGAGCTACACCTTC

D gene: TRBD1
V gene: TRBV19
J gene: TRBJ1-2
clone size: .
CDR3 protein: CPPKDRAYYGYTF
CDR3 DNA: TGTCCTCCGAAAGACAGGGCGTACTATGGCTACACCTTC

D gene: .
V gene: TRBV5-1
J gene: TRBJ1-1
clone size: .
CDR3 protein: CASSFNQIPNTEAFF
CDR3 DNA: TGCGCCAGCAGCTTTAATCAGATCCCGAACACTGAAGCTTTCTTT

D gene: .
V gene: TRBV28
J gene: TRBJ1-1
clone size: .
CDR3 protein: CASSLRDTEAFF
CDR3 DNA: TGTGCCAGCAGTTTACGTGACACTGAAGCTTTCTTT

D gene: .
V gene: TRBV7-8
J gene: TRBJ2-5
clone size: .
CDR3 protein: CASSFTSQVPKETQYF
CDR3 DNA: TGTGCCAGCAGCTTTACCTCCCAGGTCCCCAAAGAGACCCAGTACTTC

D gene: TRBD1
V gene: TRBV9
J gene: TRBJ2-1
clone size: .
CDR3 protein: CASSSRTGDYEQFF
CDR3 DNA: TGTGCCAGCAGCTCTCGGACAGGGGATTATGAGCAGTTCTTC

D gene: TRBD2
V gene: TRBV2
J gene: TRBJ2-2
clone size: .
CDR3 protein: CASTSGTRWAGELFF
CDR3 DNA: TGTGCCAGCACCTCCGGGACTAGGTGGGCCGGGGAGCTGTTTTTT

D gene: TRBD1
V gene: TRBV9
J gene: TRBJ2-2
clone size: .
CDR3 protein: CASSVGGQGPGELFF
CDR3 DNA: TGTGCCAGCAGCGTGGGGGGACAGGGTCCCGGGGAGCTGTTTTTT

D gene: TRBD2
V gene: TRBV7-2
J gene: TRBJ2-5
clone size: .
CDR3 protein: CASSLGASGGAPQYF
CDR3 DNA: TGTGCCAGCAGCTTAGGAGCTAGCGGGGGGGCTCCCCAGTACTTC

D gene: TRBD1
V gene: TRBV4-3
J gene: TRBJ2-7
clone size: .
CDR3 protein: CASSQELQGAYEQYF
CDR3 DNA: TGCGCCAGCAGCCAAGAGTTACAGGGGGCCTACGAGCAGTACTTC

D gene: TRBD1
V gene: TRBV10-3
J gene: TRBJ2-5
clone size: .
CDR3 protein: CAISVAGGETQYF
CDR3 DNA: TGTGCCATCAGTGTGGCAGGGGGAGAGACCCAGTACTTC